This paragraph covers one TCR beta chain sequence. Its antigen remains unknown. This entry is derived from a study of shared clonotypes between healthy human individuals. The overall study: The study drew on a couple of women and a few men aged 18 to 49 as donors. Three plates each covered CD4 naive and memory; CD8 naive two, CD8 memory one.

The study, taken as a whole, reports: Larger estimated richness was generally seen in naive subsets than in memory subsets. Non-shared clonotypes were found to have lower generation probabilities than the clonotypes that were shared by all four of the sorted-subset donors.

Measured with immunoSEQ multiplex PCR; TCRdb has only the in-frame clones, and not every one. The sample lists about 2.4 million clones; 93% were seen once. Germline lookup yields CDR1 MNHEY and CDR2 SMNVEV (reference sequence). Between the trimmed V and J ends, which lost 3 bases and 4 bases, there was a span of 28 bases. The CDR3 runs to 20 residues. This chain uses TRBV27 with TRBJ1-5; possibly TRBD1 for D (6 bases). This receptor was taken from a young man in good health. Some clones in this sample may be carry-over from other donors' samples. Input material: naive CD4+ T cells from PBMCs. Indicated subset: CD45RA+ positively selected. The CDR3 loop reads CASSFQAPLFRQVGNQPQHF. In nucleotides, the CDR3 is TGTGCCAGCAGTTTCCAGGCTCCATTATTCCGACAGGTGGGGAATCAGCCCCAGCATTTT.